These T cell receptor beta chains were read from a single sample in a study of cytomegalovirus exposure and HLA in healthy donors. The protocol was immunoSEQ multiplex PCR, while the TCRdb copy is restricted to in-frame clones and leaves out a portion. The sample has some 150,000 clones, 71% seen once. What was sequenced was PBMCs. Every receptor here comes from a woman between 25 and 40 years old in good health and CMV-seronegative. The CDR3 runs from the conserved cysteine through the conserved F or W. A D gene is named only where the DNA matches it firmly. Part of the rows lack a size; the others show once, few, many or a class for expanded clones.

TRBJ1-1 | 13 | - | - | TRBV10-3 | CAIKSRLNTEAFF | TGTGCCATCAAGTCTCGGTTGAACACTGAAGCTTTCTTT
TRBJ1-2 | 16 | - | TRBD1 | TRBV11-2 | CASSLTPGQGTYGYTF | TGTGCCAGCAGCTTAACCCCGGGACAGGGGACCTATGGCTACACCTTC
TRBJ2-7 | 15 | - | - | TRBV9 | CASSPRDISGYEQYF | TGTGCCAGCAGCCCCCGGGACATTAGTGGATACGAGCAGTACTTC
TRBJ2-1 | 18 | few | TRBD2 | TRBV7-9 | CASSLRIAGVWSYNEQFF | TGTGCCAGCAGCTTACGGATAGCGGGAGTTTGGTCGTACAATGAGCAGTTCTTC
TRBJ1-2 | 14 | once | - | TRBV2 | CASSVRGFNYGYPF | TGTGCCAGCAGTGTAAGAGGGTTTAACTATGGCTACCCCTTC
TRBJ2-1 | 14 | - | TRBD1 | TRBV4-2 | CASSQRQGPYEQFF | TGTGCCAGCAGCCAGAGACAGGGGCCGTATGAGCAGTTCTTC
TRBJ2-3 | 13 | - | - | TRBV7-3 | CASSLQSTDTQYF | TGTGCCAGCAGCTTACAAAGCACAGATACGCAGTATTTT
TRBJ2-3 | 17 | - | - | TRBV7-3 | CASSLGASGPSTDTQYF | TGTGCCAGCAGCCTGGGGGCTAGCGGCCCTAGCACAGATACGCAGTATTTT
TRBJ2-7 | 13 | - | - | TRBV29-1 | CSVMTGNSYEQYF | TGCAGCGTTATGACGGGAAACTCCTACGAGCAGTACTTC
TRBJ2-7 | 13 | - | - | TRBV29-1 | CSVGDTPFYEQYF | TGCAGCGTGGGGGACACTCCCTTTTACGAGCAGTACTTC
TRBJ1-1 | 15 | few | - | TRBV5-6 | CASSLGSHLNTEAFF | TGTGCCAGCAGCTTGGGGTCCCACTTGAACACTGAAGCTTTCTTT
TRBJ1-5 | 17 | - | - | TRBV19 | CASSTTGQPHSNQPQHF | TGTGCCAGTAGTACTACCGGACAGCCTCATAGCAATCAGCCCCAGCATTTT
TRBJ1-1 | 15 | - | TRBD1 | TRBV5-1 | CASSARTGSNTEAFF | TGCGCCAGCAGCGCCCGGACAGGATCGAACACTGAAGCTTTCTTT
TRBJ2-1 | 15 | - | TRBD2 | TRBV28 | CASSLGGDPYNEQFF | TGTGCCAGCAGTTTAGGGGGGGACCCTTACAATGAGCAGTTCTTC
TRBJ1-2 | 13 | - | - | TRBV28 | CASSSRTWEGYTF | TGTGCCAGCAGTTCCAGGACCTGGGAGGGCTACACCTTC
TRBJ1-3 | 15 | - | TRBD1 | TRBV6-1 | CASTLLTGAGNTIYF | TGTGCCAGCACCCTTCTGACAGGGGCTGGAAACACCATATATTTT
TRBJ2-2 | 14 | - | - | TRBV19 | CASSTGLGTGELFF | TGTGCCAGTAGTACAGGGTTGGGGACCGGGGAGCTGTTTTTT
TRBJ2-5 | 12 | - | - | TRBV10-3 | CAIGAGEETQYF | TGTGCCATCGGGGCAGGGGAAGAGACCCAGTACTTC
TRBJ2-7 | 14 | - | - | TRBV28 | CASTLRGSLGEQYF | TGTGCCAGCACCCTACGGGGAAGTTTAGGCGAGCAGTACTTC
TRBJ2-7 | 14 | - | - | TRBV9 | CASSVEESSYEQYF | TGTGCCAGCAGCGTAGAGGAGAGCTCCTACGAGCAGTACTTC
TRBJ2-1 | 14 | - | TRBD2 | TRBV7-7 | CASSRTSGRGEQFF | TGTGCTAGCAGCCGGACTAGCGGACGGGGTGAGCAGTTCTTC
TRBJ2-2 | 14 | - | TRBD1 | TRBV29-1 | CSVKGTGVTGELFF | TGCAGCGTCAAAGGGACAGGGGTGACCGGGGAGCTGTTTTTT
TRBJ1-2 | 13 | - | - | TRBV25-1 | CASQSDSLLGYTF | TGTGCCAGCCAGTCTGACAGTCTCCTGGGCTACACCTTC
TRBJ1-2 | 15 | once | TRBD1 | TRBV4-3 | CASSQGQAANYGYTF | TGCGCCAGCAGCCAGGGACAGGCGGCTAACTATGGCTACACCTTC
TRBJ1-5 | 12 | once | TRBD1 | TRBV28 | CASSPQGLYQHF | TGTGCCAGCAGCCCACAGGGGTTATACCAGCATTTT
TRBJ1-2 | 14 | - | TRBD1 | TRBV5-4 | CASSFEQGASGYTF | TGTGCCAGCAGCTTCGAACAGGGGGCAAGTGGCTACACCTTC
TRBJ2-7 | 12 | - | - | TRBV9 | CASSSEGEEQYF | TGTGCCAGCAGCTCCGAAGGAGAAGAGCAGTACTTC
TRBJ2-5 | 15 | - | TRBD2 | TRBV25-1 | CASSEFRGGQETQYF | TGTGCCAGCAGTGAATTTCGGGGGGGGCAAGAGACCCAGTACTTC
TRBJ2-3 | 16 | few | TRBD1 | TRBV28 | CASSGRQGRSSDTQYF | TGTGCCAGCAGTGGCAGACAGGGTAGGTCTTCAGATACGCAGTATTTT
TRBJ2-6 | 15 | - | - | TRBV6-5 | CASSPTAPGANVLTF | TGTGCCAGCAGTCCAACAGCTCCGGGGGCCAACGTCCTGACTTTC
TRBJ2-5 | 14 | - | TRBD2 | TRBV5-1 | CASSGDAGGETQYF | TGCGCCAGCAGCGGGGACGCCGGGGGGGAGACCCAGTACTTC
TRBJ2-1 | 14 | - | TRBD1 | TRBV5-1 | CASSLQGAANEQFF | TGCGCCAGCAGCTTACAGGGGGCTGCAAATGAGCAGTTCTTC
TRBJ2-7 | 13 | once | - | TRBV28 | CATTDKQTYEQYF | TGTGCCACCACCGACAAGCAAACCTACGAGCAGTACTTC
TRBJ1-1 | 15 | - | - | TRBV27 | CASSFRGLGNTEAFF | TGTGCCAGCAGTTTTAGGGGACTTGGGAACACTGAAGCTTTCTTT
TRBJ2-5 | 16 | - | TRBD2 | TRBV5-8 | CASSPGLAGGRGTQYF | TGTGCCAGCAGCCCGGGACTAGCGGGAGGGCGGGGGACCCAGTACTTC
TRBJ1-2 | 17 | few | TRBD1 | TRBV19 | CASSTPGQGATNYGYTF | TGTGCCAGTAGTACACCGGGACAGGGGGCAACTAACTATGGCTACACCTTC
TRBJ1-4 | 13 | - | - | TRBV7-9 | CASSPGPSPKLFF | TGTGCCAGCAGCCCTGGGCCGAGCCCAAAACTGTTTTTT
TRBJ1-5 | 14 | - | - | TRBV7-9 | CASSLGQGFEPQHF | TGTGCCAGCAGCTTAGGGCAGGGCTTCGAGCCCCAGCATTTT
TRBJ2-2 | 15 | - | - | TRBV4-1 | CASSQPLRGTGELFF | TGCGCCAGCAGCCAACCTCTCCGGGGCACCGGGGAGCTGTTTTTT
TRBJ2-5 | 15 | - | TRBD2 | TRBV15 | CATSRPGTIQETQYF | TGTGCCACCAGCAGACCTGGGACTATACAAGAGACCCAGTACTTC
TRBJ2-1 | 15 | once | - | TRBV9 | CASSATKAPYNEQFF | TGTGCCAGCAGCGCAACTAAGGCCCCCTACAATGAGCAGTTCTTC
TRBJ2-7 | 13 | once | - | TRBV7-3 | CASSLIAGGEQYF | TGTGCCAGCAGCTTAATAGCCGGGGGCGAGCAGTACTTC
TRBJ2-2 | 16 | - | - | TRBV4-3 | CASSQDGQRNTGELFF | TGCGCCAGCAGCCAAGATGGACAGAGGAACACCGGGGAGCTGTTTTTT
TRBJ2-7 | 15 | - | - | TRBV4-3 | CASSQRRDFSYEQYF | TGCGCCAGCAGCCAACGGCGGGATTTTTCCTACGAGCAGTACTTC
TRBJ2-7 | 15 | once | TRBD1 | TRBV28 | CASSSSPGQGYEQYF | TGTGCCAGCAGTTCCTCCCCGGGACAGGGCTACGAGCAGTACTTC
TRBJ1-3 | 14 | - | - | TRBV18 | CASSEQGTGNTIYF | TGTGCCAGCTCCGAACAGGGTACGGGAAACACCATATATTTT
TRBJ2-1 | 16 | few | TRBD2 | TRBV4-3 | CASSQLGTSGYNEQFF | TGCGCCAGCAGCCAACTCGGGACTAGCGGTTACAATGAGCAGTTCTTC
TRBJ2-7 | 16 | few | TRBD1 | TRBV5-6 | CASSGGQGDLFYEQYF | TGTGCCAGCAGCGGAGGACAGGGGGATTTATTCTACGAGCAGTACTTC
TRBJ1-1 | 13 | - | - | TRBV29-1 | CSVGGQMNIEAFF | TGCAGCGTTGGGGGGCAGATGAACATTGAAGCTTTCTTT
TRBJ2-6 | 17 | - | - | TRBV27 | CASSSVTGTSGANVLTF | TGTGCCAGCAGTTCTGTGACAGGAACATCTGGGGCCAACGTCCTGACTTTC
TRBJ1-2 | 16 | - | TRBD1 | TRBV4-3 | CASSPYSGQTTYGYTF | TGCGCCAGCAGCCCATACTCGGGACAGACCACTTATGGCTACACCTTC
TRBJ2-1 | 15 | - | TRBD2 | TRBV9 | CASSPRLAVYNEQFF | TGTGCCAGCAGCCCCAGGCTAGCGGTATACAATGAGCAGTTCTTC
TRBJ2-4 | 14 | - | - | TRBV21-1 | CASASGVAKNIQYF | TGTGCCAGCGCATCAGGGGTAGCCAAAAACATTCAGTACTTC
TRBJ1-1 | 13 | - | - | TRBV5-1 | CASRPESDTEAFF | TGCGCCAGCAGGCCGGAGTCGGACACTGAAGCTTTCTTT
TRBJ2-3 | 13 | - | - | TRBV2 | CASSDGSSNTQYF | TGTGCCAGCAGTGACGGTTCGTCTAATACGCAGTATTTT
TRBJ2-5 | 14 | - | - | TRBV7-2 | CASSSLVFQETQYF | TGTGCCAGCAGCTCTTTAGTATTCCAAGAGACCCAGTACTTC
TRBJ2-3 | 17 | - | TRBD2 | TRBV28 | CASSLMAGEVKIDTQYF | TGTGCCAGCAGTTTGATGGCGGGGGAGGTCAAGATAGATACGCAGTATTTT
TRBJ2-7 | 15 | once | TRBD2 | TRBV9 | CASSVSGSESYEQYF | TGTGCCAGCAGCGTAAGCGGGAGTGAATCCTACGAGCAGTACTTC